A selection of T cell receptor beta chains follows, all from one sample in a study of T cells in Graves' hyperthyroidism and ophthalmopathy. Via MiXCR, TCRdb re-called the multiplex PCR reads, giving one row per CDR3 protein. Among roughly 580,000 distinct CDR3 sequences, around 42% were seen once, and the ten largest hold nearly 8.5%. Specimen: peripheral blood or thyroid tissue (not recorded which). These receptors were obtained from a young woman with Graves' hyperthyroidism. Both conserved end residues are part of each CDR3. D genes are given only for firm matches. A clone size is listed for some rows: how often the clone was seen (once, few, many), or a class if it is expanded.

TRBD2 | TRBJ2-7 | . | TRBV7-9 | CASGRGLGEGSYEQYF | TGTGCCAGCGGACGTGGGTTGGGGGAGGGCTCCTACGAGCAGTACTTC
. | TRBJ2-3 | . | TRBV19 | CASSTQTGRGDTQYF | TGTGCCAGTAGTACCCAGACAGGGCGGGGAGATACGCAGTATTTT
. | TRBJ1-1 | . | TRBV5-1 | CASSAVQGVNTEAFF | TGCGCCAGCAGCGCCGTCCAGGGAGTCAACACTGAAGCTTTCTTT
TRBD1 | TRBJ2-7 | few | TRBV29-1 | CSVEESGTGEDEQYF | TGCAGCGTTGAAGAGTCCGGGACAGGGGAGGACGAGCAGTACTTC
TRBD1 | TRBJ1-2 | few | TRBV3-1 | CASTQTGGENGYTF | TGTGCCAGCACACAGACAGGGGGCGAAAATGGCTACACCTTC
TRBD1 | TRBJ1-2 | many | TRBV20-1 | CSAREGQGGEGYTF | TGCAGTGCTAGAGAGGGACAGGGCGGAGAGGGCTACACCTTC
. | TRBJ2-7 | . | TRBV2 | CASSGSTVPDEQYF | TGTGCCAGCAGTGGAAGCACGGTTCCCGACGAGCAGTACTTC
. | TRBJ1-5 | . | TRBV20-1 | CSARVELGQPQHF | TGCAGTGCTAGAGTAGAGTTGGGCCAGCCCCAGCATTTT
TRBD1 | TRBJ1-3 | few | TRBV10-3 | CAIRSRDREPGVNTIYF | TGTGCCATCAGGAGCCGGGACAGGGAGCCGGGGGTAAACACCATATATTTT
. | TRBJ2-5 | . | TRBV2 | CASVLQETQYF | TGTGCCAGCGTCCTTCAAGAGACCCAGTACTTC
TRBD1 | TRBJ2-2 | . | TRBV10-3 | CAINAGTANTGELFF | TGTGCCATCAATGCCGGGACAGCGAACACCGGGGAGCTGTTTTTT
. | TRBJ1-6 | many | TRBV9 | CASSVAQDSPLHF | TGTGCCAGCAGCGTAGCCCAGGATTCACCCCTCCACTTT
. | TRBJ2-6 | few | TRBV7-8 | CASSLTGGSGANVLTF | TGTGCCAGCAGCCTGACCGGGGGCTCTGGGGCCAACGTCCTGACTTTC
TRBD2 | TRBJ2-2 | few | TRBV6-1 | CASGRTSGNTGELFF | TGTGCCAGCGGGCGGACTAGCGGGAACACCGGGGAGCTGTTTTTT
. | TRBJ1-1 | . | TRBV20-1 | CSARDREGNTGAFF | TGCAGTGCTAGAGATCGCGAAGGTAACACTGGAGCTTTCTTT
. | TRBJ2-7 | . | TRBV11-2 | CASSLVPDGAAAEQYF | TGTGCCAGCAGCTTAGTTCCCGATGGAGCGGCAGCCGAGCAGTACTTC
. | TRBJ1-6 | few | TRBV20-1 | CSAPGDTNSPLHF | TGCAGTGCCCCGGGGGACACTAATTCACCCCTCCACTTT
. | TRBJ1-6 | many | TRBV20-1 | CSATDNSPLHF | TGCAGTGCCACAGATAATTCACCCCTCCACTTT
TRBD1 | TRBJ1-2 | few | TRBV2 | CASSTGQGTGYGYTF | TGTGCCAGCAGCACAGGACAGGGTACTGGCTATGGCTACACCTTC
TRBD1 | TRBJ2-3 | few | TRBV29-1 | CSVGTGRTDTQYF | TGCAGCGTGGGGACAGGGCGCACAGATACGCAGTATTTT
. | TRBJ2-5 | many | TRBV12-3/TRBV12-4 | CASSNSKTQYF | TGTGCCAGCAGTAATAGTAAGACCCAGTACTTC
. | TRBJ2-5 | many | TRBV7-9 | CASTVGGETQYF | TGTGCCAGCACCGTGGGGGGCGAGACCCAGTACTTC
. | TRBJ1-2 | . | TRBV29-1 | CSVEGTLGGEAGYTF | TGCAGCGTTGAAGGAACCCTTGGAGGGGAGGCTGGCTACACCTTC
. | TRBJ2-7 | few | TRBV12-3/TRBV12-4 | CASSPKIKAYEQYF | TGTGCCAGCAGTCCAAAAATAAAAGCCTACGAGCAGTACTTC
. | TRBJ2-7 | . | TRBV19 | CAWIPPSPYEQYF | TGTGCCTGGATCCCCCCCAGCCCCTACGAGCAGTACTTC
TRBD2 | TRBJ2-7 | few | TRBV29-1 | CSVITSVHNYEQYF | TGCAGCGTCATCACTAGCGTACATAACTACGAGCAGTACTTC
TRBD1 | TRBJ1-2 | . | TRBV7-2 | CASSTPGTGNGYTF | TGTGCCAGCAGTACTCCCGGGACAGGGAATGGCTACACCTTC
. | TRBJ1-6 | . | TRBV6-5 | CASSPRQDSGSLHF | TGTGCCAGCAGTCCACGACAGGACTCGGGCTCCCTCCACTTT
. | TRBJ2-3 | . | TRBV7-9 | CASSLGVGVSTDTQYF | TGTGCCAGCAGCTTAGGAGTGGGAGTGAGCACAGATACGCAGTATTTT
TRBD1 | TRBJ1-2 | few | TRBV9 | CASSSVTGGGYGYTF | TGTGCCAGCAGCTCCGTTACAGGGGGAGGTTATGGCTACACCTTC
. | TRBJ1-4 | once | TRBV20-1 | CSARPTYEEKLFF | TGCAGTGCTAGACCCACCTATGAGGAAAAACTGTTTTTT
TRBD1 | TRBJ2-5 | many | TRBV2 | CASTGQAQETQYF | TGTGCCAGCACTGGACAGGCGCAAGAGACCCAGTACTTC
. | TRBJ2-6 | many | TRBV24-1 | CATSDWRSSGANVLTF | TGTGCCACCAGTGATTGGAGGAGCTCTGGGGCCAACGTCCTGACTTTC
. | TRBJ2-5 | few | TRBV20-1 | CSYTGTVGSQETQYF | TGCAGTTACACCGGGACGGTGGGGTCCCAAGAGACCCAGTACTTC
. | TRBJ1-2 | . | TRBV2 | CASSARSGEGYTF | TGTGCCAGCAGTGCTAGGTCCGGGGAAGGCTACACCTTC
. | TRBJ1-3 | . | TRBV7-9 | CASSDGQTGNTIYF | TGTGCCAGCAGTGACGGACAGACAGGAAACACCATATATTTT
TRBD1 | TRBJ1-3 | . | TRBV29-1 | CSVPGQVNTIYF | TGCAGCGTCCCGGGACAGGTGAACACCATATATTTT
TRBD1 | TRBJ1-1 | . | TRBV7-3 | CASSLEGQGRSEAFF | TGTGCCAGCAGTTTAGAGGGACAGGGGAGGTCTGAAGCTTTCTTT
TRBD1 | TRBJ2-7 | few | TRBV6-5 | CASSYPDRVDEQYF | TGTGCCAGCAGTTACCCGGACAGGGTTGACGAGCAGTACTTC
TRBD2 | TRBJ2-7 | few | TRBV5-1 | CASSLTSGMDEQYF | TGCGCCAGCAGCCTGACTAGCGGGATGGACGAGCAGTACTTC
TRBD1 | TRBJ1-5 | many | TRBV12-3/TRBV12-4 | CASSWTGYQPQHF | TGTGCCAGCAGTTGGACAGGGTATCAGCCCCAGCATTTT
. | TRBJ2-5 | . | TRBV7-2 | CASSFRRGETQYF | TGTGCCAGCAGCTTCAGAAGGGGGGAGACCCAGTACTTC
TRBD2 | TRBJ2-5 | few | TRBV10-3 | CASSGLAGDSETQYF | TGTGCCAGCAGTGGGCTAGCGGGAGATAGTGAGACCCAGTACTTC
TRBD2 | TRBJ2-5 | few | TRBV7-9 | CASSQRLAGALETQYF | TGTGCCAGCAGCCAGAGACTAGCGGGAGCTCTGGAGACCCAGTACTTC
TRBD1 | TRBJ1-5 | . | TRBV7-9 | CASSPVGGLYSNQPQHF | TGTGCCAGCAGCCCCGTAGGGGGCCTCTATAGCAATCAGCCCCAGCATTTT
TRBD1 | TRBJ1-6 | . | TRBV10-2 | CASSSDREDNSPLHF | TGTGCCAGCAGTTCTGACAGGGAGGACAATTCACCCCTCCACTTT
. | TRBJ2-7 | . | TRBV14 | CASSSPGTPTYEQYF | TGTGCCAGCAGTTCCCCCGGGACTCCGACCTACGAGCAGTACTTC
TRBD2 | TRBJ2-7 | . | TRBV20-1 | CSAPTSGGLSYEQYF | TGCAGTGCCCCGACTAGCGGGGGCCTCTCCTACGAGCAGTACTTC
. | TRBJ2-5 | few | TRBV11-1 | CASSLVQGQETQYF | TGTGCCAGCAGCTTAGTACAGGGCCAAGAGACCCAGTACTTC
. | TRBJ2-7 | many | TRBV20-1 | CSARDTGYRYEQYF | TGCAGTGCTAGAGACACAGGGTACCGCTACGAGCAGTACTTC
TRBD2 | TRBJ2-5 | . | TRBV10-3 | CATSDPRPGLAGAGTQYF | TGTGCCACCAGTGACCCCAGACCGGGACTAGCGGGAGCAGGGACCCAGTACTTC
TRBD1 | TRBJ1-1 | few | TRBV9 | CASSVVTGAANTEAFF | TGTGCCAGCAGCGTAGTGACAGGGGCCGCGAACACTGAAGCTTTCTTT
. | TRBJ1-2 | . | TRBV6-5 | CASSYSEGPRPHF | TGTGCCAGCAGTTACTCGGAGGGCCCGCGCCCACACTTC
TRBD1 | TRBJ1-1 | . | TRBV2 | CASRSKTGAITGAFF | TGTGCCAGCAGATCAAAGACAGGGGCGATAACTGGAGCTTTCTTT